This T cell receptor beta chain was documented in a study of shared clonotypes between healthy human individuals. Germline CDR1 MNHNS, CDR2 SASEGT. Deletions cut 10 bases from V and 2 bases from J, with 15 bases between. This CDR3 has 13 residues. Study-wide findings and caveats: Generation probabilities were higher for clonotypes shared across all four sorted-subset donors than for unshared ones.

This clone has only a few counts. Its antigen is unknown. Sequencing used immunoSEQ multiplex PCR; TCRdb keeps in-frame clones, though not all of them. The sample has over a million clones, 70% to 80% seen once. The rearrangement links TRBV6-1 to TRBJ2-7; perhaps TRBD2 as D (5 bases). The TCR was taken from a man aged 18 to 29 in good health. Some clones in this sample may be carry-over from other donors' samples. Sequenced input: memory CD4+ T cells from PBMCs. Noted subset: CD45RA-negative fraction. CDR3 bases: TGTGCCATCTTGGACTCCTTCGCCTACGAGCAGTACTTC. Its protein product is CAILDSFAYEQYF.